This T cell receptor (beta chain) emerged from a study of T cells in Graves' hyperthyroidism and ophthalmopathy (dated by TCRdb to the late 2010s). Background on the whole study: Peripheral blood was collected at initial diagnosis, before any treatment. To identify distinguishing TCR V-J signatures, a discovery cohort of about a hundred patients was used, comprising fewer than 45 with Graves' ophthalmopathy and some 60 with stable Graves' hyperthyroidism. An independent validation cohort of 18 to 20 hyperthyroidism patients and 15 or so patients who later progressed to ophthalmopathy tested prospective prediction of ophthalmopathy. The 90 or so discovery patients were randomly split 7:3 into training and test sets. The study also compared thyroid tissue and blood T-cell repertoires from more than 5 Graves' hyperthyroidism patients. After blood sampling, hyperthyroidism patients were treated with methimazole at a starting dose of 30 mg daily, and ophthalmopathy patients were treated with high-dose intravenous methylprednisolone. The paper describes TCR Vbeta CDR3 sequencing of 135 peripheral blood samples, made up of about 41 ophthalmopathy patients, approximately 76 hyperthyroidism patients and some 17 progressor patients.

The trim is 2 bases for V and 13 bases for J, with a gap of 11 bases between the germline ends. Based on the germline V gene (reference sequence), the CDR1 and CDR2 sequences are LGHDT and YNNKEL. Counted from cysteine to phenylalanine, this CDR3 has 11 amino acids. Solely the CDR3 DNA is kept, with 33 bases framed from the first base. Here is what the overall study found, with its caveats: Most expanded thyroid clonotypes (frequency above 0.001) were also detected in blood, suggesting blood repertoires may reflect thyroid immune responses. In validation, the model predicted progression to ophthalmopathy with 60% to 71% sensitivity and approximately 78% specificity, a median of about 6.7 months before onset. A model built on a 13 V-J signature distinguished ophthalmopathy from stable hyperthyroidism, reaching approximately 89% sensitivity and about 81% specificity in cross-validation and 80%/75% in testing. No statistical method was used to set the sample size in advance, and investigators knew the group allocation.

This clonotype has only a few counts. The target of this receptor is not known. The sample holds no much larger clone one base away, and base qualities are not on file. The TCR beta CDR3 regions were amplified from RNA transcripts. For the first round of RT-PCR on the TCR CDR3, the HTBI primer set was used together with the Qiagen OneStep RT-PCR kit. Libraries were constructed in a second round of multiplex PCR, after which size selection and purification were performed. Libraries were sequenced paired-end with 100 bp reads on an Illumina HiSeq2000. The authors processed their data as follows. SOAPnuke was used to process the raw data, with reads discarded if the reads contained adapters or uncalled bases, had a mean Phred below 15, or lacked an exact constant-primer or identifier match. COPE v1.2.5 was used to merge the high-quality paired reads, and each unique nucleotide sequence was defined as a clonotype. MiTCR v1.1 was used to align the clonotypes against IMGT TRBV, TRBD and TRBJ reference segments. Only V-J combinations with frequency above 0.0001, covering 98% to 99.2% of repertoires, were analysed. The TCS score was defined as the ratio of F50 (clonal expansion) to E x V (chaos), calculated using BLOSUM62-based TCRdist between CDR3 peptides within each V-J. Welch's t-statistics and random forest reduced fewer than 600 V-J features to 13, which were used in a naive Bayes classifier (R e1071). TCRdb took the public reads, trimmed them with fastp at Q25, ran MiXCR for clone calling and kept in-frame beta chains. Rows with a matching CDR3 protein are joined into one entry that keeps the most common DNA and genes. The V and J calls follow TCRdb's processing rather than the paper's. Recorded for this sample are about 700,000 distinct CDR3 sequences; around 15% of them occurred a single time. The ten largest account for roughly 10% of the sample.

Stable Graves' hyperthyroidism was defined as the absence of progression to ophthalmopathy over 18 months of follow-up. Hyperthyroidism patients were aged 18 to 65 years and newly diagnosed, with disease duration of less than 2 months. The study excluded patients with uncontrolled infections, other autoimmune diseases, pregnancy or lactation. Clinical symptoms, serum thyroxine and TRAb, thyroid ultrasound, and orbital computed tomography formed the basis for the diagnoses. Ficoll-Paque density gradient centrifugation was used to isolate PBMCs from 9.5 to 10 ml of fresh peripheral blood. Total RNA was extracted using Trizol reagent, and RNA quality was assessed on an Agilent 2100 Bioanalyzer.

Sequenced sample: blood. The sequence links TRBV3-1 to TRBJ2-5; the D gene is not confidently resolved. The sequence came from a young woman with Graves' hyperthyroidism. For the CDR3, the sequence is CASSQLREVYF. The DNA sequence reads TGTGCCAGCAGCCAACTCCGAGAAGTGTACTTC.